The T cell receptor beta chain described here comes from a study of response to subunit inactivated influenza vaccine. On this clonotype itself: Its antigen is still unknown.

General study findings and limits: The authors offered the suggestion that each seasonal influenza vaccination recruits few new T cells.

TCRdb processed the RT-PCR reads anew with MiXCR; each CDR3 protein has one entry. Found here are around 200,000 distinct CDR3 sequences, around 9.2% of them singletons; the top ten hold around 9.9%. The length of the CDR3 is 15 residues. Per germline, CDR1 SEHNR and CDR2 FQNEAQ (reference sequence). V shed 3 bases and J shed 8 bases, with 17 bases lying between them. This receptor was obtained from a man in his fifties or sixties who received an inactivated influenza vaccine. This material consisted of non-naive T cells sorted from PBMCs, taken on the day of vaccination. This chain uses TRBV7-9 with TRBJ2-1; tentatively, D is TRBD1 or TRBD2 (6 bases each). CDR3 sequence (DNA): TGTGCCAGCAGCTTCGGGGGCGGACCGGGGGATGAGCAGTTCTTC. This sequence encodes CASSFGGGPGDEQFF.